The sequence of this T cell receptor (beta chain) was determined in a study of blood T cell repertoires in COVID-19 (dated by TCRdb to 2019 to 2021). Background for the entire study: The collaborator samples originated in the United States, Italy and Spain and spanned the acute and convalescent phases of COVID-19. The prospective study material was composed of cDNA or gDNA derived from T cells, B-cell-depleted T cells, or PBMCs. The dataset comprised deeply sampled blood TCRbeta repertoires from subjects exposed to, actively infected with, or recovered from COVID-19. The repertoires were released in a freely available public database meant as a resource for research on the immune response to SARS-CoV-2. Samples came from the ongoing ImmuneRACE study (first 160 participants) plus 1,254 subjects from 6 global collaborators. Nearly every sample came with metadata listing a de-identified subject ID, COVID-19 status, age in years and sex. Where available, HLA class I and class II types were taken from metadata supplied by the sample provider and were not determined by assay-based typing.

In the case of this clone: The clone's antigen remains unknown. No base-level quality is on record; no much larger clone is a single base apart.

CDR1 is given as MNHEY and CDR2 as SVGAGI, both from the germline V gene. The cysteine opens and the phenylalanine closes a CDR3 of 15 amino acids. The kept DNA is CDR3 alone, 45 bases in frame from the first base. V is shortened by 6 bases, J by 0 bases, and the region joining them spans 9 bases. Participants in the prospective study were aged roughly 18 to 100 years, lived in under 30 United States geographic areas, and enrolled through a virtual design. To assign participants to cohorts, the prospective study relied on clinical history that participants themselves reported in a screening survey and a study questionnaire. For ImmuneRACE Cohort 3, a participant was defined as recovered based on two consecutive negative NP/OP PCR tests, clearance by a healthcare professional, or resolution of symptoms. In the prospective study, mobile phlebotomists collected whole blood, serum and a nasopharyngeal or oropharyngeal swab from each participant. Participants in the prospective study had the option to provide additional blood draws and questionnaires over a 2-month period. Before DNA extraction, prospective study blood samples were shipped either frozen or at room temperature.

Paper-wide results and their limitations: Clinical and demographic metadata were provided uncurated, with the amount varying by source and participant.

TCRbeta CDR3 regions were amplified from genomic DNA using the immunoSEQ Assay, a bias-controlled multiplex PCR. On the study's bioinformatics: Within the assay, amplification of reference gene primers was used to estimate how many nucleated cells each sample contained. To quantify the absolute abundance of each unique TCRbeta CDR3 rearrangement, sequence reads were collapsed and filtered. Productive Simpson clonality was computed per sample as the square root of Simpson's diversity index over productive rearrangements. Imported from immuneACCESS, the table was reduced by TCRdb to in-frame sequences with V and J called. These copies leave out some clones; in studies compared against another copy, an unresolved V gene accounts for under half, and the cause of the remainder is not known. That table furnishes V, J and clone size, whereas the DNA furnished D and trimming. The sample contains about 400,000 clones, 80% to 90% of them found a single time. The ten largest clones capture approximately 9.3% of the sample.

The receptor chain draws on TRBV6-5 and TRBJ2-6, with TRBD1 perhaps the D gene, on 5 matching bases. This TCR derives from a woman aged 45 to 65 who had recovered from COVID-19. The sequencing sample was made of PBMCs or T cells enriched from blood (not recorded which). In nucleotide form, the sequence is TGTGCCAGCAGGAAGACAGTCTCTGGGGCCAACGTCCTGACTTTC. Translated, it gives CASRKTVSGANVLTF.